The T cell receptor (beta chain) described here comes from a study of OX40 agonist ivuxolimab in advanced cancers. Study outcomes and limitations: With doses of 0.1 to 3.0 mg/kg, CD4+ and CD8+ blood T cells had undergone clonal expansion by week 6.

This clone came up once. Its antigen is as yet unknown. Clones were sequenced by immunoSEQ multiplex PCR, and TCRdb holds only the in-frame ones, with some missing. The table records approximately 58,000 clones, roughly 84% of them present only once. The sequence derives from an adult with an advanced solid tumor such as melanoma, head and neck, liver or kidney cancer. Specimen: CD4+ or CD8+ T cells sorted from blood, collected in a trial of the OX40 agonist ivuxolimab.

The CDR3 is CASSFTPGQQQPQHF. The DNA of the CDR3 is TGCGCCAGCAGCTTCACCCCGGGACAGCAACAGCCCCAGCATTTT. This chain connects TRBV5-1 to TRBJ1-5; 7 nucleotides line up with TRBD1. The J segment lost 7 bases and the V segment lost 2 bases, leaving 9 bases of the junction unmatched. This CDR3 is 15 amino acids long. Germline V lookup: CDR1 SGHRS, CDR2 YFSETQ.